This TCR beta chain is drawn from a study of control samples from healthy donors and cancer patients. The CDR3 runs to 14 residues. The J segment lost 3 bases and the V segment lost 4 bases, leaving 3 bases of the junction unmatched. Germline loops: CDR1 SGHNT, CDR2 YYREEE (reference sequence). Generated by immunoSEQ multiplex PCR, the TCRdb table keeps only in-frame clones and is missing some. Of approximately 70,000 clones listed, approximately 84% are singletons. Sequenced input: blood. This receptor was taken from a woman in her forties or fifties in good health. The V and J genes are TRBV5-4 and TRBJ2-3; 9 positions match TRBD1. The CDR3 loop is CASSQDRGTDTQYF. The CDR3 DNA reads TGTGCCAGCAGCCAGGACAGGGGAACAGATACGCAGTATTTT.